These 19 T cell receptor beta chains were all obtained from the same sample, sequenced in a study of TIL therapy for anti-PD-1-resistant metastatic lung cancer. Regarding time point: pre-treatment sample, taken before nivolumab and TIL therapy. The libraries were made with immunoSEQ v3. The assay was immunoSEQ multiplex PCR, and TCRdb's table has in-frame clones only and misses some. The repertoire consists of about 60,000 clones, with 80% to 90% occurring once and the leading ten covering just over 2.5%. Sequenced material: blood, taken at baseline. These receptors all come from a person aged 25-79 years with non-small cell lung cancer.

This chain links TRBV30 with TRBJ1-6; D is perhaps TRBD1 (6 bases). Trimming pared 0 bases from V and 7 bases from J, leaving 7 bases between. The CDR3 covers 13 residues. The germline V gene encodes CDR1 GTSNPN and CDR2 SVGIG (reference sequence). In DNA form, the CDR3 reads TGTGCCTGGAGTGTTACAGGGAATTCACCCCTCCACTTT. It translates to CAWSVTGNSPLHF.

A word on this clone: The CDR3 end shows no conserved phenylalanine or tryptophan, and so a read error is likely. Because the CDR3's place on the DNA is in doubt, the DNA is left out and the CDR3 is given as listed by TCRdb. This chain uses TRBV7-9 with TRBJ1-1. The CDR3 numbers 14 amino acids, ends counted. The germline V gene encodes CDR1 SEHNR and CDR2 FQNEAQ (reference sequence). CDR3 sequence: CASSLDVEARETFS.

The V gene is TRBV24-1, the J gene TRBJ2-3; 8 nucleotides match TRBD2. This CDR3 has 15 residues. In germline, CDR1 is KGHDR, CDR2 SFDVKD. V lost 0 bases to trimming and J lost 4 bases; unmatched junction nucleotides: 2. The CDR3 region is CATSDLGGGPDTQYF. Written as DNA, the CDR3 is TGTGCCACCAGTGATTTGGGCGGGGGGCCAGATACGCAGTATTTT.

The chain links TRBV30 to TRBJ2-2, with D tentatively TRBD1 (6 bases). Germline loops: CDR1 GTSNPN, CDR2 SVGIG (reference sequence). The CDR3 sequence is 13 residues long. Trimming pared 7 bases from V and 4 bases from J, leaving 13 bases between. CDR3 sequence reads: CAFDRLGTGELFF. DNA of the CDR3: TGTGCCTTTGACAGGTTGGGCACCGGGGAGCTGTTTTTT. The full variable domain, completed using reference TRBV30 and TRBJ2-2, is SQTIHQWPATLVQPVGSPLSLECTVEGTSNPNLYWYRQAAGRGLQLLFYSVGIGQISSEVPQNLSASRPQDRQFILSSKKLLLSDSGFYLCAFDRLGTGELFFGEGSRLTVL.

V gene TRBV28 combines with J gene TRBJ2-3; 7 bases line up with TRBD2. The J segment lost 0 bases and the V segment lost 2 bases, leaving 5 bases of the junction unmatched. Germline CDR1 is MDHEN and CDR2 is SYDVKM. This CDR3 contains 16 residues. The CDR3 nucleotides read TGTGCCAGCAGTTTAAAGCTAGCGGCTAGCACAGATACGCAGTATTTT. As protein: CASSLKLAASTDTQYF.

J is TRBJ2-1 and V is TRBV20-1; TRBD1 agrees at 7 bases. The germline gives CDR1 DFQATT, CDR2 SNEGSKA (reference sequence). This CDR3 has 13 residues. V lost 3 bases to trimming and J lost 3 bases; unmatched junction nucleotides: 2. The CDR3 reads CSASTGVYNEQFF. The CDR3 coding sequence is TGCAGTGCTAGTACAGGGGTCTACAATGAGCAGTTCTTC.

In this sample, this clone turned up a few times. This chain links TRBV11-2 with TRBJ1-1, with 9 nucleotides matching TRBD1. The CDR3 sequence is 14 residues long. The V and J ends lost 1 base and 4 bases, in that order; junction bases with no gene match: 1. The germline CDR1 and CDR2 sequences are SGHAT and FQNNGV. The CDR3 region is CASSLVDRGTEAFF. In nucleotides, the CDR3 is TGTGCCAGCAGCTTAGTGGACAGGGGCACTGAAGCTTTCTTT.

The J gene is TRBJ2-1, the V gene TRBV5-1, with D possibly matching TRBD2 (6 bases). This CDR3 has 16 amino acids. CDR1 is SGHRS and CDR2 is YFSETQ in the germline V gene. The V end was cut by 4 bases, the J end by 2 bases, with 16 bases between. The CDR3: CASSISGVTPYNEQFF. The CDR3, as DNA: TGCGCCAGCAGCATCTCGGGAGTCACCCCCTACAATGAGCAGTTCTTC. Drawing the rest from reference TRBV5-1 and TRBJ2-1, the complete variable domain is KAGVTQTPRYLIKTRGQQVTLSCSPISGHRSVSWYQQTPGQGLQFLFEYFSETQRNKGNFPGRFSGRQFSNSRSEMNVSTLELGDSALYLCASSISGVTPYNEQFFGPGTRLTVL.

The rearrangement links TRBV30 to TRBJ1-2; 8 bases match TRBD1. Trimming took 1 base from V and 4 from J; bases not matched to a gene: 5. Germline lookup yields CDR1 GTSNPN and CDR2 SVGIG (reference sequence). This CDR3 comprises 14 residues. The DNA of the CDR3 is TGTGCCTGGAGTGGGCAGGGGACAGGCTATGGCTACACCTTC. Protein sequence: CAWSGQGTGYGYTF.

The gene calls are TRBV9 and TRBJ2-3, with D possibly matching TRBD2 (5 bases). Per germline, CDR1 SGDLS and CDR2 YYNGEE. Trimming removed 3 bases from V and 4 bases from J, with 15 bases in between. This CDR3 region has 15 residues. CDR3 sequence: CASSDSPSGADTQYF. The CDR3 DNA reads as TGTGCCAGCAGCGACAGCCCCTCCGGGGCAGATACGCAGTATTTT.

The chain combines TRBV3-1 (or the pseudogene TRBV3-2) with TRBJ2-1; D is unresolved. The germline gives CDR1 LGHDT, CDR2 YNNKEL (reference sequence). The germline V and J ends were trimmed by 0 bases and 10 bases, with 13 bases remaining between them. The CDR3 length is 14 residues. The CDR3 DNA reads TGTGCCAGCAGCCAAGATCGTCAGATGGGGGAGCAGTTCTTC. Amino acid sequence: CASSQDRQMGEQFF.

CDR3 residues: CASSLSGRFSEQYF. CDR3 sequence (DNA): TGTGCCAGCAGTCTGAGCGGGAGGTTTTCCGAGCAGTACTTC. V usage is TRBV28 and J usage is TRBJ2-7; the match to TRBD2 covers 9 bases. V trimming: 5 bases; J trimming: 6 bases; junction bases outside the gene matches: 8. The CDR3 loop spans 14 amino acids. The germline V gene encodes CDR1 MDHEN and CDR2 SYDVKM.

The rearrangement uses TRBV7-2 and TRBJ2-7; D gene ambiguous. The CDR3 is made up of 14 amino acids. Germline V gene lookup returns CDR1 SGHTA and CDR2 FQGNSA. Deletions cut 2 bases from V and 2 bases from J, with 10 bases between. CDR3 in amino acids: CASSLSTTPYEQYF. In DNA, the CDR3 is TGTGCCAGCAGCTTATCTACGACCCCCTACGAGCAGTACTTC.

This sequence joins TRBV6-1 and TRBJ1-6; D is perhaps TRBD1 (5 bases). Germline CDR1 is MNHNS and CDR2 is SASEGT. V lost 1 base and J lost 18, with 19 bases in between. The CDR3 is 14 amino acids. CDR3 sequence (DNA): TGTGCCAGCAGTGAAGTTTTTTCTACAGGACCCAACCACTTT. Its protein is CASSEVFSTGPNHF.

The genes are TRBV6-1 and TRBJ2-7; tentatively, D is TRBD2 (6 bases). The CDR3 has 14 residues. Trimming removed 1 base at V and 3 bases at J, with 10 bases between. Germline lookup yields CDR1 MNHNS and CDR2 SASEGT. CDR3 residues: CASSEVGRSYEQYF. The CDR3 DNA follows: TGTGCCAGCAGTGAAGTTGGGAGGAGCTACGAGCAGTACTTC.

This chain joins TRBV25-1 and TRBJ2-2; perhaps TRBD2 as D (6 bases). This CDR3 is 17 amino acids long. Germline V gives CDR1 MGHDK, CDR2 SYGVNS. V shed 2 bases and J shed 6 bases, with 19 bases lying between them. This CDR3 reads CASSETLAGSGAGELFF. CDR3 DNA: TGTGCCAGCAGTGAAACTTTAGCCGGGAGCGGCGCCGGGGAGCTGTTTTTT.

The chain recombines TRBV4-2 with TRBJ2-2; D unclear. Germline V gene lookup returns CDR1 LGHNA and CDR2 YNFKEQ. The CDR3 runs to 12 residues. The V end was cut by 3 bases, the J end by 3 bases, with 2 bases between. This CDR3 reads CASSQYTGELFF. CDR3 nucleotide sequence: TGTGCCAGCAGCCAGTACACCGGGGAGCTGTTTTTT.

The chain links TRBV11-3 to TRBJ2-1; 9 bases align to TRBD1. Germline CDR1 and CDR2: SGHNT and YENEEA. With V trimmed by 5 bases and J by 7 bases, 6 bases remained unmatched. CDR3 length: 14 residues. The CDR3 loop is CASSVQGAVNEQFF. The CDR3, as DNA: TGTGCCAGCAGCGTACAGGGGGCGGTTAATGAGCAGTTCTTC. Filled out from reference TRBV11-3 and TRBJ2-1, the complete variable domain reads EAGVVQSPRYKIIEKKQPVAFWCNPISGHNTLYWYLQNLGQGPELLIRYENEEAVDDSQLPKDRFSAERLKGVDSTLKIQPAELGDSAVYLCASSVQGAVNEQFFGPGTRLTVL.

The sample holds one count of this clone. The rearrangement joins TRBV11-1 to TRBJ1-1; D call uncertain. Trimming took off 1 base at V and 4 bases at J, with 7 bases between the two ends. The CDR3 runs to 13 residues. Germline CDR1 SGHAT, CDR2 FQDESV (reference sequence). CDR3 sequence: CASSLGWGTEAFF. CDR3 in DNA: TGTGCCAGCAGCTTAGGGTGGGGCACTGAAGCTTTCTTT.